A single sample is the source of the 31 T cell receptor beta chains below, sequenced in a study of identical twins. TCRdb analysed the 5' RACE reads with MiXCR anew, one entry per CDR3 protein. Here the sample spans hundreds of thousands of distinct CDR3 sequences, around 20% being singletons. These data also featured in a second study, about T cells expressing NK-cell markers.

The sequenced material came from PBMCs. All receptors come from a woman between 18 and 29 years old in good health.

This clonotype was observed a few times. This CDR3 is CASGLAGGNEQFF. CDR3 in DNA: TGTGCCAGTGGGCTAGCGGGGGGGAATGAGCAGTTCTTC. The chain couples TRBV27 to TRBJ2-1; TRBD2 matches at 12 bases. J lost 7 bases, V lost 9 bases, and 4 bases had no gene match. Germline V gives CDR1 MNHEY, CDR2 SMNVEV (reference sequence). The CDR3 has 13 residues.

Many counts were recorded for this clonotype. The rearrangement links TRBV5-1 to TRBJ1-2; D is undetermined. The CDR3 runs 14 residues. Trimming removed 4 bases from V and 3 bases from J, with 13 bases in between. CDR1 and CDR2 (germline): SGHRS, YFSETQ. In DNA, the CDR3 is TGCGCCAGCAGCAGAGGGAGGAGCGACTATGGCTACACCTTC. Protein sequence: CASSRGRSDYGYTF.

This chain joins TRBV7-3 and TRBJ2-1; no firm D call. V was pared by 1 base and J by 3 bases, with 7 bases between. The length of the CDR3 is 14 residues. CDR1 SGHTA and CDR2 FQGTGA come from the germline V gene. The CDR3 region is CASSLSSDYNEQFF. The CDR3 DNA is TGTGCCAGCAGCTTAAGCTCTGACTACAATGAGCAGTTCTTC.

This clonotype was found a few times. The CDR3 protein is CASRLQGAPNYGYTF. CDR3 nucleotide sequence: TGCGCCAGCAGGTTACAGGGGGCGCCGAACTATGGCTACACCTTC. V and J are TRBV10-2 and TRBJ1-2, with 9 positions matching TRBD1. J lost 2 bases, V lost 6 bases, and 7 bases had no gene match. The germline V gene encodes CDR1 WSHSY and CDR2 SAAADI. The CDR3 spans 15 residues.

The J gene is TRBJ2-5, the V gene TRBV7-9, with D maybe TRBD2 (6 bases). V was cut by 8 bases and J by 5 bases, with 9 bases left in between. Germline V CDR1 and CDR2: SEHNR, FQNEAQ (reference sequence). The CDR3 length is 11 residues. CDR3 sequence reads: CASLGRETQYF. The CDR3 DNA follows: TGTGCCAGCCTTGGGAGGGAGACCCAGTACTTC.

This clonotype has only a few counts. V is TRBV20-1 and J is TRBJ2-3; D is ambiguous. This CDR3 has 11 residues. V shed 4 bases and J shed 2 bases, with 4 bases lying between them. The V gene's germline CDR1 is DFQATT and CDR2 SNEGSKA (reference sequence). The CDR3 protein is CSAINTDTQYF. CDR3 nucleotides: TGCAGTGCTATTAACACAGATACGCAGTATTTT.

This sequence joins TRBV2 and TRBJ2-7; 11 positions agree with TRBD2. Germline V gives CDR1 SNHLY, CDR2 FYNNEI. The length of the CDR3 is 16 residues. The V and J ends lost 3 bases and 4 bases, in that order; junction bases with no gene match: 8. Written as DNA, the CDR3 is TGTGCCAGCAGTGAGGGGCCTGGGACTAGCGGATACGAGCAGTACTTC. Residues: CASSEGPGTSGYEQYF.

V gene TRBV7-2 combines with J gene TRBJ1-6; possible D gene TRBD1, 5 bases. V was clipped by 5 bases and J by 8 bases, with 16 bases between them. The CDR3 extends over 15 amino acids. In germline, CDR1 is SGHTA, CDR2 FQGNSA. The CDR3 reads CASSRPGLGDSPLHF. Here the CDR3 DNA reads TGTGCCAGCAGCCGACCGGGACTGGGGGATTCACCCCTCCACTTT.

In nucleotides, the CDR3 is TGCAGTGCTTCGGTGGACATGAACACTGAAGCTTTCTTT. Translated, it gives CSASVDMNTEAFF. The rearrangement uses TRBV20-1 and TRBJ1-1; tentative D call: TRBD1 (5 bases). V lost 5 bases and J 0 bases, leaving 10 bases between the germline ends. Looked up from germline, CDR1 is DFQATT and CDR2 is SNEGSKA (reference sequence). The CDR3 is 13 residues long.

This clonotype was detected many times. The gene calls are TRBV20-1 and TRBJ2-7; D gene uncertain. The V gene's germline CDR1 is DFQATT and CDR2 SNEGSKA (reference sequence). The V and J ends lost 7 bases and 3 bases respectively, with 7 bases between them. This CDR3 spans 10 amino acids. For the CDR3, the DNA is TGCAGTGTCGGACGCTACGAGCAGTACTTC. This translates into CSVGRYEQYF.

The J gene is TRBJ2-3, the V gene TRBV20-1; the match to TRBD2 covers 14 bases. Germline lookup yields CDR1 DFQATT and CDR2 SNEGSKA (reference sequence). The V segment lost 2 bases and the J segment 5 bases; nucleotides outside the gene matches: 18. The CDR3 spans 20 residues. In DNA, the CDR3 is TGCAGTGCTAGATCTGCCGGGACTAGCGGGAGTTCCAACAACAGAGATACGCAGTATTTT. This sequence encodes CSARSAGTSGSSNNRDTQYF.

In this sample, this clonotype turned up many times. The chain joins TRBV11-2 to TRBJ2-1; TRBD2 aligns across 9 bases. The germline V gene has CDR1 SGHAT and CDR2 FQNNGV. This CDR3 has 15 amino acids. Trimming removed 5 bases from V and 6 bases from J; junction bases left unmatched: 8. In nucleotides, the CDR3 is TGTGCCAGCAGCCCCTGGCGGGGGGGCCCCAATGAGCAGTTCTTC. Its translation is CASSPWRGGPNEQFF.

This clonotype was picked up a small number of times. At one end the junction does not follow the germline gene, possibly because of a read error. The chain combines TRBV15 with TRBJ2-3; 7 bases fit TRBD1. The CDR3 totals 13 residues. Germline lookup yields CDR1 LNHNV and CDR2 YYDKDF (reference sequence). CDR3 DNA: TGTGCCACCAGCAGAGATGAGACAGGGAAAAGGGATTTT. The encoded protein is CATSRDETGKRDF.

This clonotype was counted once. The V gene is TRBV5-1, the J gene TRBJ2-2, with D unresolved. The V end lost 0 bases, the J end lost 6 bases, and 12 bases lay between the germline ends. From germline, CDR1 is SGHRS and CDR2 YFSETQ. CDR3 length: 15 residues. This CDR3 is CASSLEAGVPGELFF. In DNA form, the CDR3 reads TGCGCCAGCAGCTTGGAAGCAGGAGTACCCGGGGAGCTGTTTTTT. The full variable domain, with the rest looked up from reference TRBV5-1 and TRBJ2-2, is KAGVTQTPRYLIKTRGQQVTLSCSPISGHRSVSWYQQTPGQGLQFLFEYFSETQRNKGNFPGRFSGRQFSNSRSEMNVSTLELGDSALYLCASSLEAGVPGELFFGEGSRLTVL.

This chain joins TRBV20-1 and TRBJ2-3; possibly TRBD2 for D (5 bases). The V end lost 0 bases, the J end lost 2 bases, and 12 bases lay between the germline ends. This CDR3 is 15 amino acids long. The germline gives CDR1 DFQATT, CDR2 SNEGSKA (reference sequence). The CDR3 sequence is CSARDRRGITDTQYF. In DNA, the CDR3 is TGCAGTGCTAGAGATCGTAGAGGGATCACAGATACGCAGTATTTT.

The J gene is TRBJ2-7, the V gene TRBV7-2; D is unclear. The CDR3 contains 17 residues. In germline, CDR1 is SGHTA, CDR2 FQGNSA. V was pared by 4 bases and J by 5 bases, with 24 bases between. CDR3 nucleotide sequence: TGTGCCAGCAGCTCCGATGCTAGGGCATTTTCGTTTGACGAGCAGTACTTC. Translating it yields CASSSDARAFSFDEQYF.

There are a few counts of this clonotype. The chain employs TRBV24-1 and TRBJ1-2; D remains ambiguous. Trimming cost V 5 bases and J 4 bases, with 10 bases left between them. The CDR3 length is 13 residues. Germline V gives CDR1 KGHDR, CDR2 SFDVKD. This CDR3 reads CATSGGGPYGYTF. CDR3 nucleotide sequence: TGTGCCACCAGTGGCGGCGGGCCCTATGGCTACACCTTC.

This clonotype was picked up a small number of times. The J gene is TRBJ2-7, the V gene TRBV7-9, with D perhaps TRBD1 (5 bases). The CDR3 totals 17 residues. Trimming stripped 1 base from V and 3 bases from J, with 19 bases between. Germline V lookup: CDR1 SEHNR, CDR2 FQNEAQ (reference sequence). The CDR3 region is CASSLGFRTRSLYEQYF. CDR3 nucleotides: TGTGCCAGCAGCTTAGGGTTCAGGACAAGATCCCTCTACGAGCAGTACTTC.

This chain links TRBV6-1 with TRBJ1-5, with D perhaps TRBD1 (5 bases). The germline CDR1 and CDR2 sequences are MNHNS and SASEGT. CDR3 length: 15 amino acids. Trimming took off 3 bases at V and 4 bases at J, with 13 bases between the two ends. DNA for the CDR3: TGTGCCAGCAGTGATATCCGAGACAGAAATCAGCCCCAGCATTTT. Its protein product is CASSDIRDRNQPQHF.

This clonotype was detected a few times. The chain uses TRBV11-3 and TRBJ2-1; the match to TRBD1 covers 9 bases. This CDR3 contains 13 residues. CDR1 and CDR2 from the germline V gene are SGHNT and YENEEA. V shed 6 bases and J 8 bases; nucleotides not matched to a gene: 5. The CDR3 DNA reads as TGTGCCAGCAGTCGACAGGGGGGCGATGAGCAGTTCTTC. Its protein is CASSRQGGDEQFF.

The CDR3 sequence: CAIGVASGNYNEQFF. Written as DNA, the CDR3 is TGTGCCATCGGGGTGGCTAGCGGGAATTACAATGAGCAGTTCTTC. The chain has TRBV10-3 and TRBJ2-1, with TRBD2 identical over 9 bases. Germline loops: CDR1 ENHRY, CDR2 SYGVKD. Losses at the gene ends were 8 bases for V and 4 bases for J; bases not matched to a gene: 9. This CDR3 has 15 amino acids.

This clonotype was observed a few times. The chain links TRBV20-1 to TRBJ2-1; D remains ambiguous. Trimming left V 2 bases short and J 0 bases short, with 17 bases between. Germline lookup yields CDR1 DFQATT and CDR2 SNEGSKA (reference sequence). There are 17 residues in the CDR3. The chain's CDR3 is CSARTALGTSSYNEQFF. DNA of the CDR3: TGCAGTGCTAGAACTGCTTTAGGCACCAGCTCCTACAATGAGCAGTTCTTC.

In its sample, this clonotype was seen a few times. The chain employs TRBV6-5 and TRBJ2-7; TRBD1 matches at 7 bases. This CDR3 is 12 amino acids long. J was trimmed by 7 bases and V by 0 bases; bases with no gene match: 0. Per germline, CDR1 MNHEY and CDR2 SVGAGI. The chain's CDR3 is CASSYSQGEQYF. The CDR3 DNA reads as TGTGCCAGCAGTTACTCACAGGGGGAGCAGTACTTC.

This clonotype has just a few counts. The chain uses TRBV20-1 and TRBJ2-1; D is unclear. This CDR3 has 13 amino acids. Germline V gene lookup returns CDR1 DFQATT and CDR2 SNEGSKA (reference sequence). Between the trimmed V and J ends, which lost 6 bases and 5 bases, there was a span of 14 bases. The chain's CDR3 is CSAALGRNNEQFF. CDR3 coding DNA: TGCAGTGCCGCCTTGGGCAGGAACAATGAGCAGTTCTTC.

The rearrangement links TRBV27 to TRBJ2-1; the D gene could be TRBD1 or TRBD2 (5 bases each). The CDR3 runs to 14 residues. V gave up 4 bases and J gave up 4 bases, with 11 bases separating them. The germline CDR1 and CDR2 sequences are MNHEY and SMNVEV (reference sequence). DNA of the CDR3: TGTGCCAGCAGTTGGGGGTCCTATTACAATGAGCAGTTCTTC. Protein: CASSWGSYYNEQFF.

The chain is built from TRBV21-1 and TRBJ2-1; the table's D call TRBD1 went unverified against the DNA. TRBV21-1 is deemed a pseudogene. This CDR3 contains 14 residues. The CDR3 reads CARSPGGRYNEQFF. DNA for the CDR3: TGTGCCCGCTCCCCCGGGGGACGCTACAATGAGCAGTTCTTC.

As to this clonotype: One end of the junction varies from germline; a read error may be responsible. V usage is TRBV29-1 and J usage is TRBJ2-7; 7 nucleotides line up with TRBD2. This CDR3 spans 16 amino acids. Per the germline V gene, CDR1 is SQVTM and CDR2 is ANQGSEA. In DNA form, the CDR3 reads TGCAGCGTCGAAGGGGCTCGCGGGAGTGCTTCCTACGAGCAGTACTTC. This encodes CSVEGARGSASYEQYF.

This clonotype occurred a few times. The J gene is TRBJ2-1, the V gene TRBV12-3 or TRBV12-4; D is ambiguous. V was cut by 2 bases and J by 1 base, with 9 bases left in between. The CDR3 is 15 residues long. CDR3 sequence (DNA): TGTGCCAGCAGTTTATATACAATTTCCTACAATGAGCAGTTCTTC. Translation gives CASSLYTISYNEQFF.

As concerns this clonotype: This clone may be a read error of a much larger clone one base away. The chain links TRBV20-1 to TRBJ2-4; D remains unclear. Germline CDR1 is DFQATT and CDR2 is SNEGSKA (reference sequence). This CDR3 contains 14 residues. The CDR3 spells CSARDSSSKNIQCF. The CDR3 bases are TGCAGTGCTAGAGACTCCTCGTCCAAAAACATTCAGTGCTTC.

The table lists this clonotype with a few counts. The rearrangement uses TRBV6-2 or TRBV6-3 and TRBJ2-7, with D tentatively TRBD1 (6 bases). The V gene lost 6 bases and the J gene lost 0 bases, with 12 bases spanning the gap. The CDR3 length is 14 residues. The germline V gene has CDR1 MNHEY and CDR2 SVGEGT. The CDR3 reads CASSHQGSSYEQYF. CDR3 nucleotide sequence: TGTGCCAGCAGCCACCAGGGGAGCTCCTACGAGCAGTACTTC.

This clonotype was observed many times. The chain's CDR3 is CASSYSIGQGLIYGYTF. The CDR3 DNA reads as TGTGCCAGCAGTTACTCGATTGGTCAGGGGCTGATCTATGGCTACACCTTC. The chain is built from TRBV6-5 and TRBJ1-2; tentatively, D is TRBD1 (6 bases). The germline gives CDR1 MNHEY, CDR2 SVGAGI. Between the trimmed V and J ends, which lost 0 bases and 4 bases, there was a span of 18 bases. The CDR3 spans 17 residues.